These T cell receptor beta chains were read from a single sample in a study of cytomegalovirus exposure and HLA in healthy donors. Profiled with immunoSEQ multiplex PCR; TCRdb holds only in-frame clones, not every one. The profile shows 70,000 to 100,000 clones, approximately 80% of them singletons. The sequencing input was PBMCs. Receptor source: a man between 18 and 35 years old in good health and CMV-seronegative. Both conserved end residues are part of each CDR3. D genes are given only for firm matches. For some rows the clone size is stated as once, few or many, or as a class when expanded; others skip it.

clone size	D gene	V gene	J gene	CDR3 DNA	CDR3 protein
.	.	TRBV7-9	TRBJ2-4	TGTGCCAGCAGCTTAACGAGGAGCGGAATGGCGGCCAAAAACATTCAGTACTTC	CASSLTRSGMAAKNIQYF
.	.	TRBV4-2	TRBJ2-7	TGTGCCAGCAGCCAATCATCTACCGCAACCTACGAGCAGTACTTC	CASSQSSTATYEQYF
few	.	TRBV13	TRBJ2-2	TGTGCCAGCAGCTTCCCCAGGGAAAGCAGGGAGCTGTTTTTT	CASSFPRESRELFF
.	TRBD1	TRBV2	TRBJ1-2	TGTGCCAGCAGCAGCACAGGGGCTAGTGGCTACACCTTC	CASSSTGASGYTF
.	TRBD1	TRBV5-1	TRBJ1-2	TGCGCCAGCGCTCTGGGACAGGGGAGTTCTAACTATGGCTACACCTTC	CASALGQGSSNYGYTF
few	TRBD1	TRBV5-1	TRBJ2-3	TGCGCCAGCAGCTTAGGACAGGGGGAGACAGATACGCAGTATTTT	CASSLGQGETDTQYF
.	.	TRBV11-1	TRBJ1-1	TGTGCCAGCAGTAATCAAGGGGACACTGAAGCTTTCTTT	CASSNQGDTEAFF
.	.	TRBV28	TRBJ1-5	TGTGCCAGCAGAAGGGGAAACAATCAGCCCCAGCATTTT	CASRRGNNQPQHF
.	.	TRBV4-1	TRBJ1-2	TGCGCCAGCAGCCAAGCTTGGGGAGAGGAAAACTATGGCTACACCTTC	CASSQAWGEENYGYTF
.	TRBD1	TRBV19	TRBJ1-3	TGTGCCACCCGGGACAGGGCGAAAGGAAACACCATATATTTT	CATRDRAKGNTIYF
.	TRBD2	TRBV2	TRBJ2-5	TGTGCCAGCAGTACTAGCGGGGGCAACCAAGAGACCCAGTACTTC	CASSTSGGNQETQYF
once	TRBD2	TRBV5-4	TRBJ2-7	TGTGCCAGCAGCATCTCTAGCGGCAGATTCTACGAGCAGTACTTC	CASSISSGRFYEQYF
.	TRBD1	TRBV10-2	TRBJ1-2	TGCGCCAGCAGTGACCCCGGACAGGCGAAGGACACCTTC	CASSDPGQAKDTF
once	.	TRBV7-3	TRBJ1-2	TGTGCCAGCAGCCCGCCCCAGGGGCAGTATGGCTACACCTTC	CASSPPQGQYGYTF
.	.	TRBV6-1	TRBJ2-5	TGTGCCAGCACCTTAATTAGGGGAGAGACCCAGTACTTC	CASTLIRGETQYF
.	.	TRBV5-1	TRBJ1-1	TGCGCCAGCAGCTTGCAGGGGTATGGCACTGAAGCTTTCTTT	CASSLQGYGTEAFF
.	TRBD1	TRBV10-3	TRBJ1-1	TGTGCCATCAGGCAGGGGACAGGGGCGAACACTGAAGCTTTCTTT	CAIRQGTGANTEAFF
.	.	TRBV5-1	TRBJ1-1	TGCGCCAGCAGCCAACAGGTTAACACTGAAGCTTTCTTT	CASSQQVNTEAFF
.	.	TRBV18	TRBJ1-2	TGTGCCAGCTCACCGACAGTACCAAACTATGGCTACACCTTC	CASSPTVPNYGYTF
.	.	TRBV18	TRBJ2-7	TGTGCCAGCTCACCACAGGGGAAGGAGTACGAGCAGTACTTC	CASSPQGKEYEQYF
.	.	TRBV5-1	TRBJ2-7	TGCGCCAGCAGCTTGTCTGGATTACAGAACTACGAGCAGTACTTC	CASSLSGLQNYEQYF
.	TRBD1	TRBV25-1	TRBJ1-1	TGTGCCAGCCAGGACAGGGGAGGGACTGAAGCTTTCTTT	CASQDRGGTEAFF
.	TRBD1	TRBV6-1	TRBJ2-1	TGTGCCAGCACCCCCTCACAGGGGGCAAATGAGCAGTTCTTC	CASTPSQGANEQFF
.	.	TRBV30	TRBJ1-6	TGTGCCTGGAGCCCCCTCTTAGATTCACCCCTCCACTTT	CAWSPLLDSPLHF
.	TRBD1	TRBV19	TRBJ1-1	TGTGCCAGTAGTATAGTACAGGGGACGGGGAACACTGAAGCTTTCTTT	CASSIVQGTGNTEAFF
.	.	TRBV18	TRBJ1-4	TGTGCCAGCTCACCACCGCGGTTGACTAATGAAAAACTGTTTTTT	CASSPPRLTNEKLFF
.	TRBD2	TRBV19	TRBJ2-1	TGTGCCAGTAGTACTGGGACTAGTCTCGAGCAGTTCTTC	CASSTGTSLEQFF
once	TRBD2	TRBV18	TRBJ2-4	TGTGCCAGCTCAGCTCCTAGCGGTCCAAAAGGGATTCAGTACTTC	CASSAPSGPKGIQYF
.	.	TRBV30	TRBJ2-1	TGTGCCTGGAGCGTGACCCCGACTAGGCTTGGGCAGTTCTTC	CAWSVTPTRLGQFF
.	TRBD1	TRBV7-2	TRBJ1-5	TGCGCCAGCAGCTTCAGACAGGGGGCCGGGCAGCCCCAGCATTTT	CASSFRQGAGQPQHF
few	TRBD1	TRBV2	TRBJ1-2	TGTGCCAGCAGCGGACAGGGGTCCGTCTATGGCTACACCTTC	CASSGQGSVYGYTF
few	.	TRBV6-5	TRBJ2-7	TGTGCCAGCAGTTACAGGGCTAGCCGGGACGAGCAGTACTTC	CASSYRASRDEQYF
few	TRBD1	TRBV4-1	TRBJ1-6	TGCGCCAGCAGCCAAGATAGGACAGGGGCTTCACCCCTCCACTTT	CASSQDRTGASPLHF
.	TRBD2	TRBV5-1	TRBJ2-1	TGCGCCAGCAGCACTTGGGGGTGGGCCAGCGGGGGGGCCGGGACCTACAATGAGCAGTTCTTC	CASSTWGWASGGAGTYNEQFF